The sequence of this TCR beta chain was determined in a study of technical replicates of blood from a handful of donors (dated by TCRdb to 2017 to 2019). In the case of this clone: The antigen it recognizes is unknown. No per-base quality is available; no much larger clone lies one base away.

V loses 1 base, J loses 4 bases, and the germline ends lie 5 bases apart. CDR1 SGHVS and CDR2 FQNEAQ were looked up in the germline V gene. The CDR3, from cysteine to phenylalanine, totals 12 residues. Left in the record is the CDR3 DNA by itself, 36 bases read in frame from the first base. The library was generated by the immunoSEQ multiplex PCR assay. TCRdb carries this immuneACCESS record with in-frame sequences only. Its versions omit some clonotypes, under half of them owing to an unresolved V gene in the studies checked, with the rest unexplained. The sample profile shows roughly 80,000 clones; around 89% of them were found once. Jointly, the top ten make up under 0.5% of the sample.

The sequenced sample consisted of T cells isolated from PBMCs. This receptor was identified in a human donor in good health. The chain is assembled from TRBV7-8 and TRBJ2-7, with no D gene named confidently. The CDR3 region reads CASSLESYEQYF. The sequenced DNA is TGTGCCAGCAGCTTAGAGAGTTACGAGCAGTACTTC.